The 22 T cell receptor beta chains below were found in one sample sequenced in a study of cytomegalovirus exposure and HLA in healthy donors. It was with 60 Vbeta and 13 Jbeta primers that the PCR ran. Sequencing was performed with immunoSEQ multiplex PCR; in TCRdb, only in-frame clones are kept and a portion is missing. Seen here are under 200,000 clones, 80% observed once, and the top ten hold more than 1.5%. Sequenced material: PBMCs. These receptors came from a human donor in good health.

This clone was observed a few times. This sequence joins TRBV9 and TRBJ1-3, with D possibly TRBD1 on 6 matching bases. This CDR3 comprises 14 residues. Trimming shortened V by 4 bases and J by 4 bases, and 12 bases separated the two germline ends. Germline CDR1 reads SGDLS; CDR2 reads YYNGEE. CDR3 sequence reads: CASSTGTQGNTIYF. The DNA of the CDR3 is TGTGCCAGCAGCACCGGGACACAAGGAAACACCATATATTTT. Using reference TRBV9 and TRBJ1-3 for the parts outside the CDR3, the full variable domain is DSGVTQTPKHLITATGQRVTLRCSPRSGDLSVYWYQQSLDQGLQFLIQYYNGEERAKGNILERFSAQQFPDLHSELNLSSLELGDSALYFCASSTGTQGNTIYFGEGSWLTVV.

V and J are TRBV7-2 and TRBJ1-6; D remains ambiguous. The CDR3 sequence is 15 residues long. V lost 5 bases to trimming and J lost 0 bases, with 8 bases between them. From germline, CDR1 is SGHTA and CDR2 FQGNSA. This chain's CDR3 is CASSPLTSYNSPLHF. The DNA of the CDR3 is TGTGCCAGCAGCCCCCTAACCTCCTATAATTCACCCCTCCACTTT.

Comment on this clone: Other nucleotide sequences in the sample specify the same CDR3. The chain has TRBV5-1 and TRBJ2-7, with 7 bases aligning to TRBD1. After removal of 5 bases from V and 3 bases from J, the junction contained 5 bases not matched to a gene. The CDR3 is 13 residues long. The germline V gene has CDR1 SGHRS and CDR2 YFSETQ. The CDR3 sequence: CASSSGQSYEQYF. CDR3 nucleotide sequence: TGCGCCAGCAGTTCGGGACAGAGCTACGAGCAGTACTTC.

DNA of the CDR3: TGTGCCAGCAGCTTAGAGGGGCGGGGGAGTACAGATACGCAGTATTTT. Translation gives CASSLEGRGSTDTQYF. The chain combines TRBV7-2 with TRBJ2-3; 7 bases fit TRBD2. CDR3 length: 16 residues. Germline V gene sequence: CDR1 SGHTA, CDR2 FQGNSA. After removal of 1 base from V and 3 bases from J, the junction contained 7 bases not matched to a gene.

The CDR3 nucleotides read TGTGCCAGCAGCCAAGAACATGGCACAGATACGCAGTATTTT. Its protein is CASSQEHGTDTQYF. The gene calls are TRBV4-2 and TRBJ2-3; no reliable D call. Looked up from germline, CDR1 is LGHNA and CDR2 is YNFKEQ. The CDR3 has 14 residues. Between the trimmed V and J ends, which lost 0 bases and 1 base, there was a span of 5 bases.

Written as DNA, the CDR3 is TGCGCCAGCAGCCAAGATATGGACATATACAATGAGCAGTTCTTC. It encodes CASSQDMDIYNEQFF. V and J are TRBV4-3 and TRBJ2-1, with a tentative D call TRBD1 (5 bases). The CDR3 loop spans 15 amino acids. V lost 0 bases and J 4 bases, leaving 10 bases between the germline ends. The germline V gene has CDR1 LGHNA and CDR2 YSLEER.

V gene TRBV9 combines with J gene TRBJ1-2, with unresolved D. V lost 3 bases to trimming and J lost 3 bases, with 9 bases between them. The germline CDR1 and CDR2 sequences are SGDLS and YYNGEE. The CDR3 has 13 residues. The CDR3 nucleotides read TGTGCCAGCAGCGGCCCGAGCTACTATGGCTACACCTTC. Its protein is CASSGPSYYGYTF.

The chain couples TRBV5-1 to TRBJ2-7, with 8 positions matching TRBD1. This CDR3 region has 14 residues. CDR1 and CDR2 from the germline V gene are SGHRS and YFSETQ. V lost 3 bases to trimming and J lost 6 bases; unmatched junction nucleotides: 8. CDR3 nucleotides: TGCGCCAGCAGCTCCGGGACAGGTTCTTGCGAGCAGTACTTC. Residues: CASSSGTGSCEQYF.

The chain recombines TRBV4-1 with TRBJ2-7; TRBD1 aligns across 10 bases. The CDR3 runs 18 residues. Germline assignment: CDR1 MGHRA and CDR2 YSYEKL. Germline trimming cut 4 bases from V and 1 base from J; bases unmatched to any gene: 13. The DNA of the CDR3 is TGCGCCAGCAGCCCGGAATTATTCCGGGACAGGGGATCCTACGAGCAGTACTTC. Translating it yields CASSPELFRDRGSYEQYF.

This chain's CDR3 is CASRRQLNEKLFF. Here the CDR3 DNA reads TGTGCCAGCAGGAGACAACTGAATGAAAAACTGTTTTTT. The chain is built from TRBV6-1 and TRBJ1-4; D gene unclear. CDR1 is MNHNS and CDR2 is SASEGT in the germline V gene. The CDR3 extends over 13 amino acids. Trimming shortened V by 6 bases and J by 5 bases, and 10 bases separated the two germline ends.

The chain combines TRBV19 with TRBJ2-2; 9 bases map to TRBD1. The CDR3 loop spans 19 amino acids. V lost 1 base and J lost 2; bases outside the gene matches: 11. Germline loops: CDR1 LNHDA, CDR2 SQIVND (reference sequence). This CDR3 reads CASSIGFRRDRANTGELFF. CDR3 in DNA: TGTGCCAGTAGTATAGGGTTTAGGCGGGACAGGGCTAACACCGGGGAGCTGTTTTTT.

The chain combines TRBV19 with TRBJ1-4; TRBD1 aligns across 8 bases. J was trimmed by 7 bases and V by 6 bases; bases with no gene match: 7. The germline gives CDR1 LNHDA, CDR2 SQIVND (reference sequence). The CDR3 extends over 14 amino acids. Here the CDR3 reads CASSSTGATEKLFF. CDR3 DNA sequence: TGTGCCAGTAGCTCGACAGGGGCGACTGAAAAACTGTTTTTT.

The chain employs TRBV2 and TRBJ2-7; TRBD1 is a possible D gene (6 bases). CDR3 length: 14 residues. Germline V lookup: CDR1 SNHLY, CDR2 FYNNEI. The V end was cut by 7 bases, the J end by 0 bases, with 13 bases between. As DNA, the CDR3 is TGTGCCAGCATTCAGGGGTTGAGCTCCTACGAGCAGTACTTC. Translation: CASIQGLSSYEQYF.

This clone turned up a few times. The CDR3 end shows no conserved phenylalanine or tryptophan, and so a read error is likely. Because the CDR3's place on the DNA is in doubt, the DNA is left out and the CDR3 is given as listed by TCRdb. The genes are TRBV27 and TRBJ2-7; whether TRBD2, the table's D call, matches the DNA was not checked. Ends included, the CDR3 has 12 residues. In germline, CDR1 is MNHEY, CDR2 SMNVEV (reference sequence). This CDR3 reads CASTSEPPGLDL.

V usage is TRBV6-5 and J usage is TRBJ2-3, with D uncertain. The CDR3 is made up of 14 amino acids. The germline V and J ends were trimmed by 3 bases and 2 bases, with 9 bases remaining between them. Germline V gene data show CDR1 as MNHEY and CDR2 as SVGAGI. DNA for the CDR3: TGTGCCAGCAGTTATGGTCACACCACAGATACGCAGTATTTT. Its translation: CASSYGHTTDTQYF.

This chain links TRBV7-9 with TRBJ1-5; TRBD1 agrees at 11 bases. Germline-derived CDR1 and CDR2 are SEHNR and FQNEAQ (reference sequence). Trimming cost V 5 bases and J 5 bases; bases outside gene matches: 8. The CDR3 runs 16 residues. CDR3 sequence reads: CASSDTDRGQDQPQHF. The CDR3 DNA reads TGTGCCAGCAGCGATACGGACAGGGGGCAGGATCAGCCCCAGCATTTT. The whole variable domain, remainder taken from reference TRBV7-9 and TRBJ1-5, is DTGVSQNPRHKITKRGQNVTFRCDPISEHNRLYWYRQTLGQGPEFLTYFQNEAQLEKSRLLSDRFSAERPKGSFSTLEIQRTEQGDSAMYLCASSDTDRGQDQPQHFGDGTRLSIL.

V gene TRBV5-1 combines with J gene TRBJ2-1; TRBD2 agrees at 13 bases. Germline CDR1 is SGHRS and CDR2 is YFSETQ. The CDR3 has 16 residues. V trimming: 1 base; J trimming: 4 bases; junction bases outside the gene matches: 2. CDR3 sequence: CASSLTSGGEYNEQFF. CDR3 nucleotide sequence: TGCGCCAGCAGCTTGACTAGCGGGGGGGAATACAATGAGCAGTTCTTC.

The CDR3 nucleotides read TGTGCCAGCAGTGGGACAGGGGGCACTGAAGCTTTCTTT. This encodes CASSGTGGTEAFF. The chain employs TRBV25-1 and TRBJ1-1, with 10 positions matching TRBD1. In germline, CDR1 is MGHDK, CDR2 SYGVNS. The CDR3 loop spans 13 amino acids. V was clipped by 4 bases and J by 4 bases; unmatched bases: 0. Full variable domain (remainder filled in from reference TRBV25-1 and TRBJ1-1): EADIYQTPRYLVIGTGKKITLECSQTMGHDKMYWYQQDPGMELHLIHYSYGVNSTEKGDLSSESTVSRIRTEHFPLTLESARPSHTSQYLCASSGTGGTEAFFGQGTRLTVV.

In the case of this clone: The junction shows a germline mismatch at one end, possibly a read error. This rearrangement joins TRBV6-1 to TRBJ1-2, with TRBD1 matching 8 bases. The germline V gene encodes CDR1 MNHNS and CDR2 SASEGT. The CDR3 covers 13 residues. The CDR3 spells CASREDRGYGYTF. CDR3 DNA: TGTGCCAGCAGGGAAGACAGGGGCTATGGCTACACCTTC.

This chain joins TRBV5-4 and TRBJ2-5, with 13 bases fitting TRBD2. The CDR3 is 15 amino acids. Germline V CDR1 and CDR2: SGHNT, YYREEE (reference sequence). J lost 7 bases, V lost 3 bases, and 6 bases had no gene match. CDR3 DNA: TGTGCCAGCAGCTCCCTACTAGCGGGGGGGTGGACCCAGTACTTC. It specifies CASSSLLAGGWTQYF. The variable domain in full, with the rest retrieved from reference TRBV5-4 and TRBJ2-5, is ETGVTQSPTHLIKTRGQQVTLRCSSQSGHNTVSWYQQALGQGPQFIFQYYREEENGRGNFPPRFSGLQFPNYSSELNVNALELDDSALYLCASSSLLAGGWTQYFGPGTRLLVL.

V usage is TRBV7-3 and J usage is TRBJ2-5; 12 bases agree with TRBD2. The CDR3 runs 15 residues. Germline CDR1 is SGHTA and CDR2 is FQGTGA. Unmatched junction bases numbered 6, after V lost 5 bases and J lost 5 bases. Written as DNA, the CDR3 is TGTGCCAGCAGCGCCACCGGGACTAGCGGGGAGACCCAGTACTTC. Its protein product is CASSATGTSGETQYF.

The V and J genes are TRBV10-1 and TRBJ2-3, with 13 positions matching TRBD2. Germline CDR1 reads WNHNN; CDR2 reads SYGVQD (reference sequence). The CDR3 is 15 amino acids. With V trimmed by 10 bases and J by 4 bases, 8 bases remained unmatched. In DNA form, the CDR3 reads TGCGCCACCTGGACTAGCGGGGGACCCGCAGATACGCAGTATTTT. It translates to CATWTSGGPADTQYF.